The rows below give T cell receptor beta chains drawn from one sample of a study of blood T cell repertoires in COVID-19. Profiled with immunoSEQ multiplex PCR; TCRdb holds only in-frame clones, not every one. The profile shows about 90,000 clones, 92% of them singletons. The sequenced sample consisted of peripheral blood. These TCRs come from a woman aged 60-75 years with active COVID-19. CDR3s include the opening cysteine and the closing phenylalanine or tryptophan. D genes are given only for firm matches. Clone size appears in some rows only: once, few, many, or a class for an expanded clone.

clone size: NA; J gene: TRBJ2-6; V gene: TRBV15; D gene: NA; CDR3 protein: CATSSYQGTGANVLTF; CDR3 DNA: TGTGCCACCAGCAGTTACCAGGGGACCGGGGCCAACGTCCTGACTTTC
clone size: NA; J gene: TRBJ1-5; V gene: TRBV6-1; D gene: NA; CDR3 protein: CASSEMGGPRGNSNQPQHF; CDR3 DNA: TGTGCCAGCAGTGAAATGGGAGGCCCGAGGGGTAATAGCAATCAGCCCCAGCATTTT
clone size: NA; J gene: TRBJ2-3; V gene: TRBV30; D gene: TRBD2; CDR3 protein: CALGLAEVDTQYF; CDR3 DNA: TGTGCCTTGGGACTAGCGGAAGTAGATACGCAGTATTTT
clone size: NA; J gene: TRBJ2-1; V gene: TRBV3-1/TRBV3-2; D gene: NA; CDR3 protein: CASSRTDYNEQFF; CDR3 DNA: TGTGCCAGCTCTAGGACAGACTACAATGAGCAGTTCTTC
clone size: once; J gene: TRBJ2-3; V gene: TRBV7-6; D gene: TRBD2; CDR3 protein: CASTLQLAGDTDTQYF; CDR3 DNA: TGTGCCAGCACGCTCCAACTAGCGGGGGACACAGATACGCAGTATTTT
clone size: NA; J gene: TRBJ1-5; V gene: TRBV7-2; D gene: NA; CDR3 protein: CASSAIGNQPQHF; CDR3 DNA: TGTGCCAGTAGCGCAATAGGCAATCAGCCCCAGCATTTT
clone size: NA; J gene: TRBJ2-3; V gene: TRBV19; D gene: TRBD2; CDR3 protein: CASSKGLAGGPITDTQYF; CDR3 DNA: TGTGCCAGTAGTAAGGGACTAGCGGGAGGTCCAATCACAGATACGCAGTATTTT
clone size: NA; J gene: TRBJ2-5; V gene: TRBV14; D gene: NA; CDR3 protein: CASSQDLPETQYF; CDR3 DNA: TGTGCCAGCAGCCAAGATCTTCCAGAGACCCAGTACTTC
clone size: NA; J gene: TRBJ1-1; V gene: TRBV5-1; D gene: NA; CDR3 protein: CASSADLFTEAFF; CDR3 DNA: TGCGCCAGCAGCGCGGACTTATTCACTGAAGCTTTCTTT
clone size: NA; J gene: TRBJ2-1; V gene: TRBV24-1; D gene: TRBD1; CDR3 protein: CATTGTGASNEQFF; CDR3 DNA: TGTGCCACCACCGGGACAGGGGCTTCTAATGAGCAGTTCTTC
clone size: NA; J gene: TRBJ2-7; V gene: TRBV5-1; D gene: TRBD2; CDR3 protein: CASSLAASGSYEQYF; CDR3 DNA: TGCGCCAGCAGCTTGGCGGCTAGCGGGAGTTACGAGCAGTACTTC
clone size: NA; J gene: TRBJ1-2; V gene: TRBV2; D gene: NA; CDR3 protein: CASSGSGSDSGYTF; CDR3 DNA: TGTGCCAGCAGTGGGTCGGGGTCGGATAGTGGCTACACCTTC
clone size: NA; J gene: TRBJ2-7; V gene: TRBV18; D gene: TRBD2; CDR3 protein: CASSPGTSDSYEQYF; CDR3 DNA: TGTGCCAGCTCACCCGGGACTAGCGATTCCTACGAGCAGTACTTC
clone size: once; J gene: TRBJ2-3; V gene: TRBV10-2; D gene: TRBD2; CDR3 protein: CASSPGTSADTQYF; CDR3 DNA: TGCGCCAGCAGTCCCGGGACTAGCGCGGATACGCAGTATTTT
clone size: NA; J gene: TRBJ2-7; V gene: TRBV6-2/TRBV6-3; D gene: NA; CDR3 protein: CASSIAGAVSAEQYF; CDR3 DNA: TGTGCCAGCAGCATCGCAGGGGCTGTTTCGGCCGAGCAGTACTTC
clone size: NA; J gene: TRBJ1-5; V gene: TRBV30; D gene: TRBD1; CDR3 protein: CAWSRQGNQPQHF; CDR3 DNA: TGTGCCTGGAGCCGACAGGGGAATCAGCCCCAGCATTTT
clone size: NA; J gene: TRBJ2-7; V gene: TRBV5-1; D gene: TRBD2; CDR3 protein: CASSLGASGRYEQYF; CDR3 DNA: TGCGCCAGCAGCTTGGGAGCTAGCGGGAGATACGAGCAGTACTTC
clone size: NA; J gene: TRBJ1-5; V gene: TRBV7-8; D gene: NA; CDR3 protein: CASSDDRRSNQPQHF; CDR3 DNA: TGTGCCAGCAGCGACGACAGAAGGAGCAATCAGCCCCAGCATTTT
clone size: NA; J gene: TRBJ2-1; V gene: TRBV4-3; D gene: TRBD2; CDR3 protein: CASSQAGGSSNEQFF; CDR3 DNA: TGCGCCAGCAGCCAAGCGGGGGGTTCTAGTAATGAGCAGTTCTTC
clone size: NA; J gene: TRBJ1-5; V gene: TRBV6-6; D gene: TRBD1; CDR3 protein: CASSGQGHQPQHF; CDR3 DNA: TGTGCCAGCAGTGGACAGGGACATCAGCCCCAGCATTTT
clone size: NA; J gene: TRBJ1-6; V gene: TRBV2; D gene: NA; CDR3 protein: CASSEFRGGSPLHF; CDR3 DNA: TGTGCCAGCAGTGAATTCAGGGGTGGCTCACCCCTCCACTTT
clone size: NA; J gene: TRBJ2-3; V gene: TRBV15; D gene: TRBD2; CDR3 protein: CATSRDQLGLAGGGTDTQYF; CDR3 DNA: TGTGCCACCAGCAGAGATCAATTGGGGTTAGCGGGGGGTGGCACAGATACGCAGTATTTT
clone size: NA; J gene: TRBJ1-2; V gene: TRBV4-3; D gene: NA; CDR3 protein: CASSQDRGTNYGYTF; CDR3 DNA: TGCGCCAGCAGCCAAGATAGGGGAACTAACTATGGCTACACCTTC
clone size: once; J gene: TRBJ2-1; V gene: TRBV24-1; D gene: TRBD1; CDR3 protein: CATSDEGNRGSEQFF; CDR3 DNA: TGTGCCACCAGTGATGAGGGAAACAGGGGGTCTGAGCAGTTCTTC
clone size: NA; J gene: TRBJ2-7; V gene: TRBV6-6; D gene: TRBD1; CDR3 protein: CASSFGTGSYEQYF; CDR3 DNA: TGTGCCAGCAGTTTCGGGACAGGAAGCTACGAGCAGTACTTC
clone size: NA; J gene: TRBJ2-7; V gene: TRBV2; D gene: TRBD2; CDR3 protein: CASSEGGTRSYEQYF; CDR3 DNA: TGTGCCAGCAGTGAAGGCGGGACTAGGTCCTACGAGCAGTACTTC
clone size: NA; J gene: TRBJ1-6; V gene: TRBV27; D gene: NA; CDR3 protein: CASSLLTDSPLHF; CDR3 DNA: TGTGCCAGCAGTTTACTTACAGATTCACCCCTCCACTTT
clone size: NA; J gene: TRBJ2-2; V gene: TRBV6-1; D gene: NA; CDR3 protein: CASSERQGWDTGELFF; CDR3 DNA: TGTGCCAGCAGTGAAAGGCAGGGGTGGGACACCGGGGAGCTGTTTTTT
clone size: NA; J gene: TRBJ2-6; V gene: TRBV19; D gene: TRBD1; CDR3 protein: CASAGQGGSWANVLTF; CDR3 DNA: TGTGCCAGTGCGGGACAGGGGGGTAGTTGGGCCAACGTCCTGACTTTC
clone size: once; J gene: TRBJ2-5; V gene: TRBV15; D gene: NA; CDR3 protein: CATSRDRYQETQYF; CDR3 DNA: TGTGCCACCAGCAGAGACAGGTACCAAGAGACCCAGTACTTC
clone size: NA; J gene: TRBJ2-3; V gene: TRBV7-3; D gene: NA; CDR3 protein: CASSVLASPTDTQYF; CDR3 DNA: TGTGCCAGCAGCGTCCTAGCGAGCCCCACAGATACGCAGTATTTT
clone size: NA; J gene: TRBJ1-2; V gene: TRBV10-3; D gene: TRBD1; CDR3 protein: CAISEPGDSQNYGYTF; CDR3 DNA: TGTGCCATCAGTGAGCCGGGGGACAGCCAAAACTATGGCTACACCTTC
clone size: NA; J gene: TRBJ1-1; V gene: TRBV5-1; D gene: TRBD1; CDR3 protein: CASSLGGGGDTEAFF; CDR3 DNA: TGCGCCAGCAGCCTTGGAGGAGGGGGCGACACTGAAGCTTTCTTT
clone size: NA; J gene: TRBJ1-3; V gene: TRBV7-9; D gene: NA; CDR3 protein: CASSLVGAGNTIYF; CDR3 DNA: TGTGCCAGCAGCTTAGTCGGTGCTGGAAACACCATATATTTT
clone size: NA; J gene: TRBJ1-3; V gene: TRBV28; D gene: TRBD1; CDR3 protein: CATTGGGAPGNTIYF; CDR3 DNA: TGTGCCACAACGGGAGGGGGCGCTCCAGGAAACACCATATATTTT
clone size: NA; J gene: TRBJ1-3; V gene: TRBV19; D gene: NA; CDR3 protein: CASSEGPGNTIYF; CDR3 DNA: TGTGCCAGTAGTGAGGGCCCCGGAAACACCATATATTTT
clone size: NA; J gene: TRBJ1-5; V gene: TRBV19; D gene: TRBD1; CDR3 protein: CASRDRGHSNQPQHF; CDR3 DNA: TGTGCCAGTAGAGACAGGGGTCATAGCAATCAGCCCCAGCATTTT